This T cell receptor beta chain was sequenced in a study of T cells in Graves' hyperthyroidism and ophthalmopathy. General study findings and limits: Prediction of ophthalmopathy progression came a median approximately 7 months pre-onset. In the blood, most expanded thyroid clonotypes above 0.001 appeared as well. Ophthalmopathy was told apart from stable hyperthyroidism by a 13 V-J model.

The CDR3 totals 16 residues. Per germline, CDR1 SGHAT and CDR2 FQDESV (reference sequence). The CDR3 regions of TCR beta were amplified from RNA transcripts. TCR CDR3 underwent first-round RT-PCR with the HTBI primer set. One entry per CDR3 protein results from TCRdb running MiXCR on the multiplex PCR reads. This sample yields some 800,000 distinct CDR3 sequences, of which more than 30% are seen a single time; 7% to 10% belongs to the top ten. This clonotype was observed a single time. The antigen is undetermined. Relative to the germline gene, one junction end is altered; a read error may explain this. Calling Graves' hyperthyroidism stable meant ophthalmopathy did not progress within 18 months.

This TCR was sampled from a man younger than 30 with Graves' hyperthyroidism. Sequenced sample: blood. The chain links TRBV11-1 to TRBJ2-5, with a tentative D call TRBD2 (6 bases). The CDR3 here is CASSPRGSGGEETQYF. CDR3 bases: TGCGCCAGCAGCCCCCGAGGGTCCGGCGGGGAAGAGACCCAGTACTTC.